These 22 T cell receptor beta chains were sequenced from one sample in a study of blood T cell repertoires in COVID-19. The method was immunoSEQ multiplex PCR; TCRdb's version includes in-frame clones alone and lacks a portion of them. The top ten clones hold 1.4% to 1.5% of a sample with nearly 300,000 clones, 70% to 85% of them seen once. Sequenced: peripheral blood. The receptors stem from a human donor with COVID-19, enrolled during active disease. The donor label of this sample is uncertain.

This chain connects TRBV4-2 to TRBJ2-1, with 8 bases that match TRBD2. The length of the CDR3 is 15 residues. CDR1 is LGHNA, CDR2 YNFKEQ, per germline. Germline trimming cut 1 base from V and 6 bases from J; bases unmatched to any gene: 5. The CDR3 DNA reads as TGTGCCAGCAGCCAAGGGCGACTAGCGACCAATGAGCAGTTCTTC. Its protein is CASSQGRLATNEQFF.

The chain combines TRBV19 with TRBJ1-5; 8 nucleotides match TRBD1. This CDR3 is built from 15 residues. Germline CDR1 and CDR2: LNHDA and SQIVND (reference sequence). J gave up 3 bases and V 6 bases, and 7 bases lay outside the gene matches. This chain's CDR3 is CASSWTGSLNQPQHF. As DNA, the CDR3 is TGTGCCAGTAGCTGGACAGGGTCCCTCAATCAGCCCCAGCATTTT.

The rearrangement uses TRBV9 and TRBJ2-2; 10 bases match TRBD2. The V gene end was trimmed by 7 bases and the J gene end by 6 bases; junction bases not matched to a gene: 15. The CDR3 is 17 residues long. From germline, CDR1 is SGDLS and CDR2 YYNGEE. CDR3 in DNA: TGTGCCAGCGGGCTAGCGGGAGTGGGGGGAGAGGCCGGGGAGCTGTTTTTT. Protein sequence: CASGLAGVGGEAGELFF.

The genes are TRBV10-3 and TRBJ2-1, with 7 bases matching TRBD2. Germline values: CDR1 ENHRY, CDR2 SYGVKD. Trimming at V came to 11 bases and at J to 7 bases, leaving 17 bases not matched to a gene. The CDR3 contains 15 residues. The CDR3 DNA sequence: TGTGCCGCCAGCCGAGAGCCCGGGGGAGGGAATGAGCAGTTCTTC. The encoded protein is CAASREPGGGNEQFF.

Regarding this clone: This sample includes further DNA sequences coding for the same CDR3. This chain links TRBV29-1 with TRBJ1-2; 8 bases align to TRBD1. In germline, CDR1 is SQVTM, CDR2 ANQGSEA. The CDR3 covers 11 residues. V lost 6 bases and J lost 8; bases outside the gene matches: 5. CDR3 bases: TGCAGCGTGGAACAGGGGGAAGGCTACACCTTC. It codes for CSVEQGEGYTF.

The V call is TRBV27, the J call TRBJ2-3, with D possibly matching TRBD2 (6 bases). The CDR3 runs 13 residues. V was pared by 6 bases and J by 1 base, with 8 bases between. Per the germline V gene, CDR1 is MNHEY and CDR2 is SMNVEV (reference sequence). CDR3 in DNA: TGTGCCAGCAGGGGACTGCGCACAGATACGCAGTATTTT. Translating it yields CASRGLRTDTQYF.

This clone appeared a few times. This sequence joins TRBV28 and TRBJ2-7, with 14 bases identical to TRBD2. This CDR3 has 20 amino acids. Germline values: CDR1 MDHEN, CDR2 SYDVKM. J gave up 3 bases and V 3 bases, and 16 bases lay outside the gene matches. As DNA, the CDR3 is TGTGCCAGCAGTTTCCCGAGGGGACTAGCGGGAGAATTAGTCTTCTACGAGCAGTACTTC. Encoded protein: CASSFPRGLAGELVFYEQYF. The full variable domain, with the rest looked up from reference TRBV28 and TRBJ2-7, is DVKVTQSSRYLVKRTGEKVFLECVQDMDHENMFWYRQDPGLGLRLIYFSYDVKMKEKGDIPEGYSVSREKKERFSLILESASTNQTSMYLCASSFPRGLAGELVFYEQYFGPGTRLTVT.

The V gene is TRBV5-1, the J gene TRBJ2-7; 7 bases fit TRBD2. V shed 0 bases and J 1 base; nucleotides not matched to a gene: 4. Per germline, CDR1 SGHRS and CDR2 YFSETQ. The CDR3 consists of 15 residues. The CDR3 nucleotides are TGCGCCAGCAGCTTGGGACAAGCGGGATCCTACGAGCAGTACTTC. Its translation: CASSLGQAGSYEQYF.

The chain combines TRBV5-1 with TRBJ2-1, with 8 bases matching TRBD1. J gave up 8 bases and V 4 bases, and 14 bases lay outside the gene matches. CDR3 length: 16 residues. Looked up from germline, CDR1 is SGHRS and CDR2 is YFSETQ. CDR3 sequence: CASSAPVGQGRHEQFF. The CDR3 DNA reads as TGCGCCAGCAGCGCGCCCGTAGGACAGGGCCGCCATGAGCAGTTCTTC.

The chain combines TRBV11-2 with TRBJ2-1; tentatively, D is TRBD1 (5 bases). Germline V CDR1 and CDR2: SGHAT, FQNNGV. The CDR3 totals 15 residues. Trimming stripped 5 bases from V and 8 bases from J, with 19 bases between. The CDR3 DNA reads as TGTGCCAGCAGCGTTGACAGACTCCGGATCGATGAGCAGTTCTTC. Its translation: CASSVDRLRIDEQFF.

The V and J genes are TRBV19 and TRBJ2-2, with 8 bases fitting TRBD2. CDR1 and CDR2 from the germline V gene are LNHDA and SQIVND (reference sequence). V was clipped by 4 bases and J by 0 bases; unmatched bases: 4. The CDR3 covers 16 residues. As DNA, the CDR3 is TGTGCCAGTAGTAACCTAGCGGGCGCGAACACCGGGGAGCTGTTTTTT. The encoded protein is CASSNLAGANTGELFF.

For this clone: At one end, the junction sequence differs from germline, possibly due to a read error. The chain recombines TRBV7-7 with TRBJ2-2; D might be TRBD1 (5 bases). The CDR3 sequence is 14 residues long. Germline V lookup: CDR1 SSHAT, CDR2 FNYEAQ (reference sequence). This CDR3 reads CASSSRQRAGELFF. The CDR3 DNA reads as TGTGCTAGCAGCTCGAGACAGAGAGCCGGGGAGCTGTTTTTT.

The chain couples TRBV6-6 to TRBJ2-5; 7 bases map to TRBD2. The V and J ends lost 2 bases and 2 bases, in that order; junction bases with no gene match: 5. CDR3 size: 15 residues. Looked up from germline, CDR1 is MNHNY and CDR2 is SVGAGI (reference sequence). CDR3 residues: CASSYLGRRQETQYF. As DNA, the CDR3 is TGTGCCAGCAGTTACCTCGGGAGGAGGCAAGAGACCCAGTACTTC.

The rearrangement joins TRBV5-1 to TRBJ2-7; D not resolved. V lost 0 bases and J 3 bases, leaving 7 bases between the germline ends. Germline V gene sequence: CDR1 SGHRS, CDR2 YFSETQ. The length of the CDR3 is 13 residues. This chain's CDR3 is CASSLASDYEQYF. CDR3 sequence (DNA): TGCGCCAGCAGCTTGGCGTCAGACTACGAGCAGTACTTC. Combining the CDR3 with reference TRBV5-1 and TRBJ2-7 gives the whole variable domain KAGVTQTPRYLIKTRGQQVTLSCSPISGHRSVSWYQQTPGQGLQFLFEYFSETQRNKGNFPGRFSGRQFSNSRSEMNVSTLELGDSALYLCASSLASDYEQYFGPGTRLTVT.

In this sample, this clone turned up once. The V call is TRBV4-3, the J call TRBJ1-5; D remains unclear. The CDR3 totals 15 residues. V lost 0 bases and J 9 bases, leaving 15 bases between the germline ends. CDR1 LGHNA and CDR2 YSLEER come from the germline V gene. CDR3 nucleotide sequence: TGCGCCAGCAGCCAAGATTCGGGCGGGCGCTTGCCCCAGCATTTT. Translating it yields CASSQDSGGRLPQHF.

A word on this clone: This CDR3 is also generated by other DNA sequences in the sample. CDR3 DNA sequence: TGTGCCAGCAGCAGACAGGGGACTAATGAAAAACTGTTTTTT. This codes for CASSRQGTNEKLFF. The V call is TRBV28, the J call TRBJ1-4, with 8 bases matching TRBD1. There are 14 residues in the CDR3. The germline CDR1 and CDR2 sequences are MDHEN and SYDVKM. The J segment lost 2 bases and the V segment lost 6 bases, leaving 2 bases of the junction unmatched.

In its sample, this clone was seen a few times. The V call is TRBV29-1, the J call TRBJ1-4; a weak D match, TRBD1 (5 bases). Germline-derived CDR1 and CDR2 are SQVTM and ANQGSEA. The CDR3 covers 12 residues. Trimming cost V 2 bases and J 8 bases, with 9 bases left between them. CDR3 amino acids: CSVEQGGEKLFF. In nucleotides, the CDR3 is TGCAGCGTTGAACAGGGCGGCGAAAAACTGTTTTTT.

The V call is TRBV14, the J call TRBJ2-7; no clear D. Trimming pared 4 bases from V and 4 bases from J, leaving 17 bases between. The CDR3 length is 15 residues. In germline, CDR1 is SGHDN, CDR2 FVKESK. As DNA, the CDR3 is TGTGCCAGCAGCCCCCTAACGGGTGGGTTTTACGAGCAGTACTTC. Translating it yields CASSPLTGGFYEQYF. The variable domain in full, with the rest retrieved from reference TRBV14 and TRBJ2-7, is EAGVTQFPSHSVIEKGQTVTLRCDPISGHDNLYWYRRVMGKEIKFLLHFVKESKQDESGMPNNRFLAERTGGTYSTLKVQPAELEDSGVYFCASSPLTGGFYEQYFGPGTRLTVT.

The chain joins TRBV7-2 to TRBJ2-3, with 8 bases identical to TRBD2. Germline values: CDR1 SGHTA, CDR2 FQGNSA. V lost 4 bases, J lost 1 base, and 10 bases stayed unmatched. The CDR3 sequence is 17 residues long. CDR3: CASSSRLSGSGTDTQYF. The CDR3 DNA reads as TGTGCCAGCAGCTCTCGTTTGAGCGGGAGCGGCACAGATACGCAGTATTTT.

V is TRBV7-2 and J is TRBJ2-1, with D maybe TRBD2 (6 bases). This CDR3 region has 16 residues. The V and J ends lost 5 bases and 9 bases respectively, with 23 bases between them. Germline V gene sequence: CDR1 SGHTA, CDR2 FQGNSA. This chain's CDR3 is CASSAIRASGRGEQFF. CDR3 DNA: TGTGCCAGCAGCGCAATTAGGGCAAGCGGGCGAGGTGAGCAGTTCTTC.

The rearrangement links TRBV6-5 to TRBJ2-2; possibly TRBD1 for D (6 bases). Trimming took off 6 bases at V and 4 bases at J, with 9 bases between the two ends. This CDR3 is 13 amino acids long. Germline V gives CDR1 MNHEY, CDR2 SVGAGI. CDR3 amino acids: CASRLQGTGELFF. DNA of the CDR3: TGTGCCAGCAGGCTACAGGGCACCGGGGAGCTGTTTTTT.

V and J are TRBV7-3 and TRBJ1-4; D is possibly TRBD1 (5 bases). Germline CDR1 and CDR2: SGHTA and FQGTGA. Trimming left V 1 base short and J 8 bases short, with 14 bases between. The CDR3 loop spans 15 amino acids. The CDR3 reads CASSLMGATAEKLFF. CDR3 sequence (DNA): TGTGCCAGCAGCTTAATGGGCGCGACAGCAGAAAAACTGTTTTTT.